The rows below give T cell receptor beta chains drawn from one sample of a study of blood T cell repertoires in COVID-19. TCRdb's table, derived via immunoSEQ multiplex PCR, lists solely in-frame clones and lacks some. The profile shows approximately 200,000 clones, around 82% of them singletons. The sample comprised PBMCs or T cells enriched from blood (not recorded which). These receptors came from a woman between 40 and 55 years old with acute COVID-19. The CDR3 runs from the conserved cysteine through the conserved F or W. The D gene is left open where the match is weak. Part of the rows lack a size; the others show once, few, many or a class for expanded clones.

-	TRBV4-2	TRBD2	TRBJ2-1	CASSQDGTSAYNEQFF
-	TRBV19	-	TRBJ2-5	CASSKRWRETQYF
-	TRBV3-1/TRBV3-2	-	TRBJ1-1	CASSLKGGAEAFF
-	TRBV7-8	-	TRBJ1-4	CASSSGTEKLFF
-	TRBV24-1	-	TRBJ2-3	CATSDQTDTQYF
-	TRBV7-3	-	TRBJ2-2	CASSPRRGGELFF
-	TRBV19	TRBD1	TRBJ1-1	CASTDRANTEAFF
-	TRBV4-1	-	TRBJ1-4	CATARASDEKLFF
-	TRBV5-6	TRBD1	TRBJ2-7	CASRQGAREQYF
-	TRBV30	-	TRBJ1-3	CAWSVQADTIYF
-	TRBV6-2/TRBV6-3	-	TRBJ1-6	CASSYSSWGRKADSPLHF
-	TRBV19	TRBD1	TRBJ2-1	CASSFLDREAGEQFF
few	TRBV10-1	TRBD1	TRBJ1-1	CASSELRTGNTEAFF
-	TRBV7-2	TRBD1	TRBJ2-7	CASSLHKVLTGGGEQYF
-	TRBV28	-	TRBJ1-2	CASSLITGYGYTF
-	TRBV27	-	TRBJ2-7	CASSLSAFYEQYF
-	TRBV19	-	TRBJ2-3	CASSMKGLRTDTQYF
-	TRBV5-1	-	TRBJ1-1	CASTRGGLGNTEAFF
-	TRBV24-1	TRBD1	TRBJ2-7	CATKDRAADYEQYF
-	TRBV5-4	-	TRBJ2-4	CASSFFLTRQNIQYF
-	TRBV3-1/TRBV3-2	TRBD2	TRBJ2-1	CASSQAGTSSDEQFF
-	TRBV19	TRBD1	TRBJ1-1	CASTPGTVNTEAFF
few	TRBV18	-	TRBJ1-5	CASSPLGGNQPQHF
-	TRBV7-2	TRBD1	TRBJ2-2	CASSQRTGNTGELFF
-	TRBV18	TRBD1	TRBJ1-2	CASSPGTGDYGYTF
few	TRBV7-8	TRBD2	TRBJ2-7	CASSFFLPRTSASYEQYF
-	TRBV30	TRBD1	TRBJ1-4	CAWVRRDRSREKLFF
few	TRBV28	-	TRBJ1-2	CASSSTDKYGYTF
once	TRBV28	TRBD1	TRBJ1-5	CASSLPGQHAFNQPQHF